The 12 T cell receptor beta chains given below trace back to one sample, sequenced in a study of vaccination effects on CD4 cells after COVID-19. Antigen specificity for these receptors is unknown. Before sequencing took place, the ViraFEST assay used viral peptide pools to expand antigen-specific CD4+ T cells. The culture ran for around ten days before CD4+ T cells were isolated. In the vaccine recipients, nucleocapsid antibodies were negative and there was no prior SARS-CoV-2 infection. Sequencing used immunoSEQ multiplex PCR; TCRdb keeps in-frame clones, though not all of them. The sample has roughly 20,000 clones, roughly two thirds seen once. The sequencing used CD4+ T cells from PBMCs cultured with HCoV-NL63 spike peptides, collected before COVID-19 vaccination. The receptors originated from a human donor who received a COVID-19 vaccine.

V gene TRBV4-2 combines with J gene TRBJ2-7; 9 bases align to TRBD1. The CDR3 loop spans 18 amino acids. Looked up from germline, CDR1 is LGHNA and CDR2 is YNFKEQ. The trim removed 4 bases at V and 0 bases at J, leaving 13 bases unmatched. The CDR3 is CASSRSLTGGLSSYEQYF. CDR3 bases: TGTGCCAGCAGCCGATCGCTTACAGGGGGCTTGAGCTCCTACGAGCAGTACTTC.

The rearrangement uses TRBV19 and TRBJ1-1, with D hard to call. V gave up 3 bases and J gave up 0 bases, with 8 bases separating them. Germline V CDR1 and CDR2: LNHDA, SQIVND (reference sequence). The CDR3 totals 14 residues. The CDR3 DNA follows: TGTGCCAGTAGTATCGTCCGGTTGAACACTGAAGCTTTCTTT. It is translated as CASSIVRLNTEAFF.

The chain joins TRBV4-2 to TRBJ2-2; 11 nucleotides agree with TRBD2. The trim removed 4 bases at V and 7 bases at J, leaving 14 bases unmatched. Germline V gene data show CDR1 as LGHNA and CDR2 as YNFKEQ. CDR3 length: 18 residues. CDR3 sequence reads: CASSPGRVAGGPGGELFF. DNA for the CDR3: TGTGCCAGCAGCCCGGGCAGAGTAGCGGGGGGGCCGGGCGGGGAGCTGTTTTTT.

The gene calls are TRBV4-2 and TRBJ1-1, with D perhaps matching TRBD1 (6 bases). The CDR3 extends over 14 amino acids. V was pared by 3 bases and J by 2 bases, with 10 bases between. Germline V gene lookup returns CDR1 LGHNA and CDR2 YNFKEQ. The CDR3 spells CASSQDRFNTEAFF. The CDR3 nucleotides are TGTGCCAGCAGCCAGGACAGATTTAACACTGAAGCTTTCTTT.

This clone came up a few times. This rearrangement joins TRBV2 to TRBJ2-7, with D possibly being TRBD1 (5 bases). The CDR3 is 12 residues long. Between the trimmed V and J ends, which lost 8 bases and 0 bases, there was a span of 8 bases. Germline V gene sequence: CDR1 SNHLY, CDR2 FYNNEI. CDR3 DNA sequence: TGTGCCAGCCGTGGGGCCTCCTACGAGCAGTACTTC. Translated: CASRGASYEQYF.

V usage is TRBV10-3 and J usage is TRBJ2-1; the match to TRBD1 covers 10 bases. CDR1 is ENHRY, CDR2 SYGVKD, per germline. V shed 6 bases and J 9 bases; nucleotides not matched to a gene: 11. The CDR3 totals 15 residues. CDR3 residues: CAISPTGGFVTEQFF. CDR3 coding DNA: TGTGCCATCAGCCCGACAGGGGGCTTCGTCACTGAGCAGTTCTTC.

The chain joins TRBV6-2 or TRBV6-3 to TRBJ1-2; 9 bases map to TRBD1. Germline assignment: CDR1 MNHEY and CDR2 SVGEGT. The CDR3 is 14 residues long. Unmatched junction bases numbered 8, after V lost 4 bases and J lost 8 bases. CDR3 protein: CASSFTGGRVGYTF. The CDR3 DNA reads as TGTGCCAGCAGTTTTACAGGGGGCAGGGTCGGCTACACCTTC.

The chain links TRBV7-4 to TRBJ1-1, with TRBD1 identical over 8 bases. The CDR3 extends over 13 amino acids. Trimming removed 4 bases from V and 5 bases from J; junction bases left unmatched: 3. The V gene's germline CDR1 is SGHVT and CDR2 SQSDAQ. The CDR3 nucleotides are TGTGCCAGCAGCTCGGACAGGGAAACTGAAGCTTTCTTT. This encodes CASSSDRETEAFF.

The genes are TRBV30 and TRBJ1-1, with D unclear. Germline values: CDR1 GTSNPN, CDR2 SVGIG (reference sequence). Deletions cut 2 bases from V and 0 bases from J, with 7 bases between. This CDR3 region has 13 residues. The CDR3 nucleotides are TGTGCCTGGAGTTACGACATGAACACTGAAGCTTTCTTT. The encoded protein is CAWSYDMNTEAFF.

This chain joins TRBV13 and TRBJ1-4; 8 bases line up with TRBD1. CDR1 and CDR2 from the germline V gene are PRHDT and FYEKMQ (reference sequence). After removal of 2 bases from V and 3 bases from J, the junction contained 14 bases not matched to a gene. The CDR3 is made up of 19 amino acids. The CDR3 nucleotides read TGTGCCAGCAGCTTACGACAGGGGATCATCGGGAGGGCTAATGAAAAACTGTTTTTT. Amino acid sequence: CASSLRQGIIGRANEKLFF.

This chain uses TRBV6-5 with TRBJ1-2; 9 positions match TRBD1. After removal of 6 bases from V and 3 bases from J, the junction contained 5 bases not matched to a gene. Germline V gene data show CDR1 as MNHEY and CDR2 as SVGAGI. The CDR3 sequence is 14 residues long. Here the CDR3 reads CASSRQGGDYGYTF. In DNA, the CDR3 is TGTGCCAGCAGCCGACAGGGGGGGGACTATGGCTACACCTTC.

The chain is built from TRBV12-3 or TRBV12-4 and TRBJ1-2; unclear D gene. The CDR3 consists of 13 residues. With 1 base removed from V and 4 bases from J, the gap between germline ends came to 7 bases. This CDR3 reads CASSLGLSYGYTF. Written as DNA, the CDR3 is TGTGCCAGCAGTTTAGGTCTATCCTATGGCTACACCTTC.